This T cell receptor beta chain emerged from a study of blood T cell repertoires in COVID-19. Study-level information: Spain, Italy and the United States supplied samples that represented acute and convalescent COVID-19. T cells, B-cell-depleted T cells, or PBMCs provided the cDNA or gDNA that served as material.

Enrollment of patients from Seattle took place during active infection, with longitudinal follow-up. Profiling relied on immunoSEQ multiplex PCR, and the TCRdb table lists in-frame clones only, not all of them. The table shows 250,000 to 400,000 clones, with 88% occurring only once. The CDR3 loop spans 15 amino acids. Between the trimmed V and J ends, which lost 1 base and 4 bases, there was a span of 13 bases. Germline CDR1 and CDR2: MNHEY and SVGAGI. The receptor was derived from a woman in her twenties or thirties with COVID-19, enrolled during active disease. V is TRBV6-5 and J is TRBJ1-2; a weak D match, TRBD1 (6 bases). Sequences were obtained from peripheral blood. Here the CDR3 DNA reads TGTGCCAGCAGTTACTATCGGGGGGCGAGCTATGGCTACACCTTC. Translating gives CASSYYRGASYGYTF.